Below, 2 T cell receptor beta chains from the same sample are listed, as sequenced in a study of response to subunit inactivated influenza vaccine. From the RT-PCR reads, TCRdb called clonotypes with MiXCR, one entry per CDR3 protein. The sample shows a few hundred thousand distinct CDR3 sequences, roughly a fifth of them seen only once. Sequenced here: PBMCs from blood, sampled less than 22 months after vaccination. Every receptor here comes from a man aged 45 to 75 who received an inactivated influenza vaccine.

This clonotype has just a few counts. The J gene is TRBJ2-7, the V gene TRBV9; D possibly corresponds to TRBD2 (6 bases). Germline CDR1 SGDLS, CDR2 YYNGEE. Deletions cut 0 bases from V and 0 bases from J, with 10 bases between. This CDR3 contains 15 residues. The CDR3 DNA follows: TGTGCCAGCAGCGTAGGATCGGGAGTCTCCTACGAGCAGTACTTC. It is translated as CASSVGSGVSYEQYF.

V is TRBV5-1 and J is TRBJ1-3, with unresolved D. The germline V gene encodes CDR1 SGHRS and CDR2 YFSETQ. This CDR3 is built from 14 residues. Trimming cost V 3 bases and J 0 bases, with 7 bases left between them. This chain's CDR3 is CASSSSGSGNTIYF. Written as DNA, the CDR3 is TGCGCCAGCAGCTCGAGTGGCTCTGGAAACACCATATATTTT.